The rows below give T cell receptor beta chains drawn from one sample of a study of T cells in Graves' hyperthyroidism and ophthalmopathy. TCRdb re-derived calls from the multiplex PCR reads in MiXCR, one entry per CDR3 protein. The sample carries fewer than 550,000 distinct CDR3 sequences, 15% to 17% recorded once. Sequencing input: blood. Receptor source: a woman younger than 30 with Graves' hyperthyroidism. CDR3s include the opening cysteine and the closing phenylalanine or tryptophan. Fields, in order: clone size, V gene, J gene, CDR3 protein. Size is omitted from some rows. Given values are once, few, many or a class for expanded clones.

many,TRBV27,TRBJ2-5,CASSTRQGSETQYF
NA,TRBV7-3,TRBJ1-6,CASSLTAGPPSPLHF
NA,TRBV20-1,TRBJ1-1,CSDEKNTEAFF
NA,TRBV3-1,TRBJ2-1,CASSTRLAGGFISYNEQFF
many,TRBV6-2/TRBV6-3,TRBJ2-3,CASSPSPRLAAYTDTQYF
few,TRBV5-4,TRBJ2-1,CASSSSGTRSEQFF
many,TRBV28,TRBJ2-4,CASSPQGTIIQYF
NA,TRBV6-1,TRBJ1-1,CASSEADPTSEAFF
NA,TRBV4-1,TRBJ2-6,CASSPQGDGANVLTF
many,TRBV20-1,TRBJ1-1,CSAGGWDRMNTEAFF
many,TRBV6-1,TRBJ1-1,CASSDVLGVVNTEAFF
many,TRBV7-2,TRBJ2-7,CASSSGLKRGYEQYF
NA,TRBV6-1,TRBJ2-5,CASSHRRTGEMAQYF
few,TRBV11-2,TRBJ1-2,CASSPTPGKIYYTF
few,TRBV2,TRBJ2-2,CASELTGWGGELFF
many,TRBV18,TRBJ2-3,CASSPQGDTQYF
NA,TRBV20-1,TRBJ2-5,CSASFSSLLETQYF
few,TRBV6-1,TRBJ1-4,CASLGQGENEKLFF
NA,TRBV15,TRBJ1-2,CATSRDGDYGYTF
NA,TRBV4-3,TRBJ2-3,CASSQDRGSDTQYF
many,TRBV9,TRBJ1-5,CASSVGLGNQPQHF
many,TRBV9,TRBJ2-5,CASSVAGTDVETQYF
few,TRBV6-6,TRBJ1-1,CASSYRHVNTEAFF
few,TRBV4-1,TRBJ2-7,CASSPGGQGGFDEQYF
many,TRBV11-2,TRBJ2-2,CASSLSGLWVPGELFF
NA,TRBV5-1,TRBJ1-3,CASSLGDRGRGNTIYF
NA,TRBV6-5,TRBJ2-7,CASSYSFPGKGYEQYF
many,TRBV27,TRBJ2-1,CASSWGKTGNEQFF
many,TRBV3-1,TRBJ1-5,CASSRTGNQPQHF
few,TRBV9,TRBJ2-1,CASSESGQYNEQFF
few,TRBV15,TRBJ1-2,CATSRDPTGTYGYTF
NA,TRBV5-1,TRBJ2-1,CASSSGGGLGSYNEQFF
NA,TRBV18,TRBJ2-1,CASSPLDSYNEQFF
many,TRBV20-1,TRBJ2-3,CSAPPLGLAASTDTQYF
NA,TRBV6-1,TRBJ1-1,CASSSTRTGRTEAFF
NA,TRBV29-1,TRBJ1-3,CSAWSGTGNTIYF
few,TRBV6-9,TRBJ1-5,CASSYNRGSNQPQHF
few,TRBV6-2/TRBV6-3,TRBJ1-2,CASSGRTGGRYGYTF
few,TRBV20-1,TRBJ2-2,CSATTRVKGNTGELFF
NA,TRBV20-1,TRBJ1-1,CSARDTTGDTEAFF
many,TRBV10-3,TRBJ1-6,CAISGDSQYNSPLHF
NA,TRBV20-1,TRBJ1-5,CSARVDTHQPQHF
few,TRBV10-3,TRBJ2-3,CAISDGTLYTDTQYF
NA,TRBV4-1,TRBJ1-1,CASSHILGAVMRTEAFF